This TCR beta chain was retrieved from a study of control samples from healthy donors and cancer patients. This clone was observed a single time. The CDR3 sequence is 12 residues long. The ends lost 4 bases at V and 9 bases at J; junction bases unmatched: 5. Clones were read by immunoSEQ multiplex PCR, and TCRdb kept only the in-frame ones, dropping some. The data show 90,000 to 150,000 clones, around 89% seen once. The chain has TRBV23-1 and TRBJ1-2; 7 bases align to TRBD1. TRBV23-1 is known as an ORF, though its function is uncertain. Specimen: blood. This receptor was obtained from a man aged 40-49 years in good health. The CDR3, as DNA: TGCGCCAGCAGTCCAGAGACAGGGCGCTACACCTTC. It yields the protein CASSPETGRYTF.